The TCR beta chain described here comes from a study of blood T cell repertoires in COVID-19. Produced via immunoSEQ multiplex PCR; TCRdb's table is partial and in-frame only. Of 75,000 to 90,000 clones in the sample, about 83% were seen once. Germline values: CDR1 SGHRS, CDR2 YFSETQ. The CDR3 has 15 residues. V was clipped by 2 bases and J by 0 bases, with 9 bases between them. This clone was recorded once. V is TRBV5-1 and J is TRBJ1-3; D not certain. The source material was peripheral blood. The sequence derives from a man in his fifties with active COVID-19. The CDR3 nucleotides are TGCGCCAGCAGCTTAACAGTGGGCTCTGGAAACACCATATATTTT. Translation: CASSLTVGSGNTIYF.